This T cell receptor (beta chain) was documented in a study of shared clonotypes between healthy human individuals. With 7 bases removed from V and 0 bases from J, the gap between germline ends came to 11 bases. Germline V lookup: CDR1 SEHNR, CDR2 FQNEAQ (reference sequence). The CDR3 is 14 amino acids. Methods used by the authors: Filtering differed for immunoSEQ, which gave only junction sequences without quality scores. Method: immunoSEQ multiplex PCR; TCRdb's copy keeps in-frame clones and lacks some. V and J calls and clone size follow that table, whereas D and trimming were derived from the DNA. This sample carries over 700,000 clones, roughly 72% of them seen once, and the ten largest clones take under 2%.

This TCR was recovered from a woman aged 25 to 45 in good health. Sequenced material: memory CD4+ T cells sorted from blood. The subset is: CD45RA-negative fraction. The genes are TRBV7-9 and TRBJ2-3; TRBD2 is a possible D gene (5 bases). CDR3 amino acids: CASNPGTSTDTQYF. CDR3 in DNA: TGTGCCAGCAATCCGGGAACTAGCACAGATACGCAGTATTTT. Full variable domain (rest looked up from reference TRBV7-9 and TRBJ2-3): DTGVSQNPRHKITKRGQNVTFRCDPISEHNRLYWYRQTLGQGPEFLTYFQNEAQLEKSRLLSDRFSAERPKGSFSTLEIQRTEQGDSAMYLCASNPGTSTDTQYFGPGTRLTVL.